This record covers a single T cell receptor (beta chain). The sample originates from a study of blood T cell repertoires in COVID-19. Looking at the study overall: Sites across the United States, Italy and Spain contributed samples from acute and convalescent COVID-19. Sources were T cells, B-cell-depleted T cells, or PBMCs; the material itself was cDNA or gDNA.

This CDR3 comprises 15 residues. V was shortened by 2 bases and J by 2 bases, with 12 bases between the two germline ends. Germline V gene data show CDR1 as MNHNS and CDR2 as SASEGT. Per the study methods: Reference gene primer amplification gave estimated nucleated cell counts. Some clones are missing from TCRdb's copy, which holds only in-frame ones; the method was immunoSEQ multiplex PCR. That table gives V, J and clone size, and the DNA gave D and trimming. The sample holds about 330,000 clones, more than 70% seen once. This chain connects TRBV6-1 to TRBJ1-2, with D possibly being TRBD1 (6 bases). This TCR came from a man aged 18 to 29 who had recovered from COVID-19. Sequenced sample: peripheral blood. CDR3 loop: CASSENGRGNYGYTF. CDR3 coding DNA: TGTGCCAGCAGTGAAAACGGGAGGGGGAACTATGGCTACACCTTC.